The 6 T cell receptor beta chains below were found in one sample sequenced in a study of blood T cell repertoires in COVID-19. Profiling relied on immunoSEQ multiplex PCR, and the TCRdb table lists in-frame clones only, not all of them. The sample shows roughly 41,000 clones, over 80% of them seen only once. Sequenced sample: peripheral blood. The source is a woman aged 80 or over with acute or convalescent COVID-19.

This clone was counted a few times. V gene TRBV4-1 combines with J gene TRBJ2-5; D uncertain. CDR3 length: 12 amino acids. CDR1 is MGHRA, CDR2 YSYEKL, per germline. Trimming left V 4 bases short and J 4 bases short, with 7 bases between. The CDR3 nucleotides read TGCGCCAGCAGCCCCCTAGGAGAGACCCAGTACTTC. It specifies CASSPLGETQYF.

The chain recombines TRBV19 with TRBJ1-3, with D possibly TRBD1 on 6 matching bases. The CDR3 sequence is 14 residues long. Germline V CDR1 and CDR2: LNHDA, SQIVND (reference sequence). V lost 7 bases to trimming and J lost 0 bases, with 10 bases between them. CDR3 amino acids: CASTGQPSGNTIYF. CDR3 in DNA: TGTGCCAGTACCGGACAGCCCTCTGGAAACACCATATATTTT.

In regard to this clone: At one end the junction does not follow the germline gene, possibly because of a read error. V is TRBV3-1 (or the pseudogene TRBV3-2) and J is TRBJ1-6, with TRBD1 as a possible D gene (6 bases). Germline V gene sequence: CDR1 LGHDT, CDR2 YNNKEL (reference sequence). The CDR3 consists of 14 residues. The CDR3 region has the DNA TGTGCCAGCAGCCAAGGACAGGCCGGTTCACCCCTCTACTTT. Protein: CASSQGQAGSPLYF.

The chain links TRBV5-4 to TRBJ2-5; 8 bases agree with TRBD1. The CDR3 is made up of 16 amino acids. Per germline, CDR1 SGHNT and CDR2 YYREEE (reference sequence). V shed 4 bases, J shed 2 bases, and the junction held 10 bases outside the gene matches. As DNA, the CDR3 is TGTGCCAGCAGCAGTCGCGACAGGGGACATCAAGAGACCCAGTACTTC. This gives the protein CASSSRDRGHQETQYF.

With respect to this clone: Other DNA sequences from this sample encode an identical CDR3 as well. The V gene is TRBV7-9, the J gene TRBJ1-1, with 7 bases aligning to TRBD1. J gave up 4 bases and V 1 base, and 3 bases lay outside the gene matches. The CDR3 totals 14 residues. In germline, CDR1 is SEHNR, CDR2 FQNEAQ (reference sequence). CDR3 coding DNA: TGTGCCAGCAGCTTAGACAGGGGAGGCACTGAAGCTTTCTTT. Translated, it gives CASSLDRGGTEAFF.

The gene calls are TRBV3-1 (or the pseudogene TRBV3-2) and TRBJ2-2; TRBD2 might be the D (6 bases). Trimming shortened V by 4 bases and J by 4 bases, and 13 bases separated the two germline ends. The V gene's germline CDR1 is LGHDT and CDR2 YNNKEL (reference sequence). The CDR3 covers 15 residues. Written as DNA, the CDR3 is TGTGCCAGCAGCCTCCTTCGGGGGTCCACCGGGGAGCTGTTTTTT. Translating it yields CASSLLRGSTGELFF.